These 29 T cell receptor beta chains were all obtained from the same sample, sequenced in a study of T cell responses to AZD1222 COVID-19 vaccine. This table comes from immunoSEQ multiplex PCR, and its TCRdb copy is limited to in-frame clones, with some not included. This table has 150,000 to 250,000 clones, around 93% appearing once. Specimen: peripheral blood, collected 28 days after the second AZD1222 dose. These receptors all come from an adult who received the AZD1222 COVID-19 vaccine.

The chain carries TRBV3-1 (or the pseudogene TRBV3-2) and TRBJ1-5; possibly TRBD1 for D (5 bases). This CDR3 is built from 14 residues. V gave up 0 bases and J gave up 6 bases, with 9 bases separating them. Germline V CDR1 and CDR2: LGHDT, YNNKEL (reference sequence). CDR3 in amino acids: CASSQDPGVQPQHF. In DNA, the CDR3 is TGTGCCAGCAGCCAAGATCCGGGGGTTCAGCCCCAGCATTTT.

The J gene is TRBJ2-2, the V gene TRBV4-3; D may be TRBD1 (7 bases). Trimming removed 0 bases from V and 5 bases from J, with 16 bases in between. Germline V gene lookup returns CDR1 LGHNA and CDR2 YSLEER. This CDR3 has 17 residues. The CDR3 spells CASSQDQGRGATGELFF. The CDR3 DNA follows: TGCGCCAGCAGCCAAGATCAGGGCAGGGGGGCGACCGGGGAGCTGTTTTTT.

The genes are TRBV3-1 (or the pseudogene TRBV3-2) and TRBJ2-2, with 11 bases matching TRBD2. CDR3 length: 17 residues. Germline V gene data show CDR1 as LGHDT and CDR2 as YNNKEL (reference sequence). With V trimmed by 3 bases and J by 0 bases, 3 bases remained unmatched. This CDR3 reads CASSHISGGANTGELFF. CDR3 DNA sequence: TGTGCCAGCAGCCATATTAGCGGGGGGGCGAACACCGGGGAGCTGTTTTTT.

This sequence joins TRBV19 and TRBJ2-7; D is unclear. V shed 2 bases and J shed 2 bases, with 10 bases lying between them. The CDR3 spans 14 residues. The germline CDR1 and CDR2 sequences are LNHDA and SQIVND (reference sequence). The CDR3 DNA reads as TGTGCCAGTAGTATACCGGGCCCGACCTACGAGCAGTACTTC. Protein: CASSIPGPTYEQYF.

The chain recombines TRBV2 with TRBJ2-7; D ambiguous. The V end was cut by 6 bases, the J end by 0 bases, with 12 bases between. CDR3 length equals 14 residues. Germline V gene data show CDR1 as SNHLY and CDR2 as FYNNEI. DNA for the CDR3: TGTGCCAGCAGGCTCAGGTACCTCTCCTACGAGCAGTACTTC. This translates into CASRLRYLSYEQYF.

In this sample, this clone turned up a few times. This chain links TRBV10-3 with TRBJ1-6; D unresolved. The CDR3 is made up of 15 amino acids. From germline, CDR1 is ENHRY and CDR2 SYGVKD. V lost 6 bases and J lost 0, with 9 bases in between. CDR3 DNA sequence: TGTGCCATCAGGGTCGAATCCTCCTATAATTCACCCCTCCACTTT. Its protein product is CAIRVESSYNSPLHF.

Turning to this clone: Additional DNA sequences in this sample encode the identical CDR3. The chain uses TRBV5-1 and TRBJ1-1; D is perhaps TRBD1 (5 bases). Germline loops: CDR1 SGHRS, CDR2 YFSETQ. The CDR3 has 14 amino acids. Trimming removed 2 bases at V and 1 base at J, with 9 bases between. CDR3 coding DNA: TGCGCCAGCAGCTTAGGAGGGACGAACACTGAAGCTTTCTTT. Translation: CASSLGGTNTEAFF.

The rearrangement uses TRBV28 and TRBJ1-5; D ambiguous. Trimming took off 4 bases at V and 4 bases at J, with 14 bases between the two ends. This CDR3 contains 15 residues. The germline V gene has CDR1 MDHEN and CDR2 SYDVKM. DNA of the CDR3: TGTGCCAGCAGTTCCGCGGGCAGGATAAATCAGCCCCAGCATTTT. As protein: CASSSAGRINQPQHF. Full variable domain (remainder filled in from reference TRBV28 and TRBJ1-5): DVKVTQSSRYLVKRTGEKVFLECVQDMDHENMFWYRQDPGLGLRLIYFSYDVKMKEKGDIPEGYSVSREKKERFSLILESASTNQTSMYLCASSSAGRINQPQHFGDGTRLSIL.

V is TRBV27 and J is TRBJ1-6; D unclear. Germline CDR1 is MNHEY and CDR2 is SMNVEV (reference sequence). Trimming took 6 bases from V and 6 from J, leaving 9 bases between them. The CDR3 consists of 13 residues. For the CDR3, the DNA is TGTGCCAGCAGGCGTTTTCTTAATTCACCCCTCCACTTT. This sequence encodes CASRRFLNSPLHF.

The V gene is TRBV25-1, the J gene TRBJ1-1; D is ambiguous. This CDR3 contains 14 residues. V was pared by 0 bases and J by 0 bases, with 5 bases between. The germline gives CDR1 MGHDK, CDR2 SYGVNS. The CDR3 spells CASSEYTLNTEAFF. The CDR3 DNA reads TGTGCCAGCAGTGAATACACTCTGAACACTGAAGCTTTCTTT.

Written as DNA, the CDR3 is TGTGCCAGTACCCCCGAGAACAGGCGCAACTATGGCTACACCTTC. Encoded protein: CASTPENRRNYGYTF. The chain couples TRBV19 to TRBJ1-2, with D possibly being TRBD1 (5 bases). CDR3 length: 15 amino acids. The germline V gene encodes CDR1 LNHDA and CDR2 SQIVND (reference sequence). V lost 7 bases, J lost 2 bases, and 17 bases lay in between. Complete variable domain (other parts from reference TRBV19 and TRBJ1-2): DGGITQSPKYLFRKEGQNVTLSCEQNLNHDAMYWYRQDPGQGLRLIYYSQIVNDFQKGDIAEGYSVSREKKESFPLTVTSAQKNPTAFYLCASTPENRRNYGYTFGSGTRLTVV.

CDR3 protein: CASSPALSTDTQYF. The CDR3 bases are TGTGCCAGCAGCCCCGCCCTCAGCACAGATACGCAGTATTTT. The gene calls are TRBV6-5 and TRBJ2-3; no clear D. The germline V and J ends were trimmed by 6 bases and 0 bases, with 10 bases remaining between them. The CDR3 runs to 14 residues. Germline CDR1 MNHEY, CDR2 SVGAGI.

As to this clone: Additional DNA sequences in this sample encode the identical CDR3. The CDR3 region has the DNA TGTGCCAGTAGTACTCAGGGCAATGAGCAGTTCTTC. Its translation: CASSTQGNEQFF. This rearrangement joins TRBV19 to TRBJ2-1; possible D gene TRBD1, 5 bases. Germline CDR1 and CDR2: LNHDA and SQIVND (reference sequence). This CDR3 region has 12 residues. Between the trimmed V and J ends, which lost 4 bases and 6 bases, there was a span of 7 bases.

The chain uses TRBV12-5 and TRBJ1-1, with D perhaps TRBD1 (5 bases). The CDR3 covers 14 residues. Germline CDR1 reads LGHNT; CDR2 reads FRNRAP. Trimming stripped 5 bases from V and 4 bases from J, with 14 bases between. CDR3 in DNA: TGTGCTAGTGGTCAGGGAGAGGTGGTCACTGAAGCTTTCTTT. This translates into CASGQGEVVTEAFF.

The chain uses TRBV6-5 and TRBJ1-1; no clear D gene. The germline V and J ends were trimmed by 2 bases and 1 base, with 5 bases remaining between them. CDR3 length: 13 amino acids. Germline CDR1 is MNHEY and CDR2 is SVGAGI. The DNA of the CDR3 is TGTGCCAGCAGTTACGGCGGGAACACTGAAGCTTTCTTT. It yields the protein CASSYGGNTEAFF.

The chain has TRBV30 and TRBJ1-1; maybe TRBD1 (6 bases). The CDR3 sequence is 14 residues long. Germline V CDR1 and CDR2: GTSNPN, SVGIG (reference sequence). The V end was cut by 5 bases, the J end by 7 bases, with 20 bases between. CDR3 in DNA: TGTGCCTGGGACGAAAAGACAGGACAATTTGAAGCTTTCTTT. Translated, it gives CAWDEKTGQFEAFF.

This sequence joins TRBV27 and TRBJ1-5; 7 bases are a match to TRBD1. CDR3 size: 14 residues. The germline V gene encodes CDR1 MNHEY and CDR2 SMNVEV (reference sequence). After removal of 6 bases from V and 7 bases from J, the junction contained 9 bases not matched to a gene. The CDR3 spells CASSVGTAVQPQHF. As DNA, the CDR3 is TGTGCCAGCAGCGTAGGGACAGCGGTACAGCCCCAGCATTTT.

This rearrangement joins TRBV15 to TRBJ2-2; the D call may be TRBD1 or TRBD2 (6 bases each). The V and J ends lost 1 base and 2 bases respectively, with 11 bases between them. The CDR3 is 16 amino acids. Looked up from germline, CDR1 is LNHNV and CDR2 is YYDKDF (reference sequence). The CDR3 region is CATSRVPGANTGELFF. CDR3 in DNA: TGTGCCACCAGCAGAGTACCGGGGGCCAACACCGGGGAGCTGTTTTTT.

The V gene is TRBV7-8, the J gene TRBJ1-5, with D unresolved. V gave up 5 bases and J gave up 6 bases, with 8 bases separating them. The CDR3 is 12 residues long. Germline lookup yields CDR1 SGHVS and CDR2 FQNEAQ. CDR3 sequence reads: CASSEMSQPQHF. CDR3 sequence (DNA): TGTGCCAGCAGCGAAATGAGTCAGCCCCAGCATTTT.

The chain has TRBV6-2 or TRBV6-3 and TRBJ2-5; 9 positions match TRBD1. The CDR3 sequence is 13 residues long. Trimming at V came to 5 bases and at J to 5 bases, leaving 3 bases not matched to a gene. Germline values: CDR1 MNHEY, CDR2 SVGEGT. The CDR3 spells CASSLQGAETQYF. The CDR3 bases are TGTGCCAGCAGTCTACAGGGGGCCGAGACCCAGTACTTC.

This chain joins TRBV5-4 and TRBJ1-6, with TRBD1 matching over 11 bases. V lost 4 bases, J lost 9 bases, and 6 bases stayed unmatched. Looked up from germline, CDR1 is SGHNT and CDR2 is YYREEE (reference sequence). The CDR3 extends over 15 amino acids. This CDR3 is CASSRPGTGGSPLHF. Here the CDR3 DNA reads TGTGCCAGCAGCAGGCCCGGGACAGGGGGTTCACCCCTCCACTTT. The variable domain in full, completed from reference TRBV5-4 and TRBJ1-6, reads ETGVTQSPTHLIKTRGQQVTLRCSSQSGHNTVSWYQQALGQGPQFIFQYYREEENGRGNFPPRFSGLQFPNYSSELNVNALELDDSALYLCASSRPGTGGSPLHFGNGTRLTVT.

V is TRBV24-1 and J is TRBJ2-5; D may be TRBD2 (6 bases). Germline values: CDR1 KGHDR, CDR2 SFDVKD. CDR3 length equals 13 residues. V was trimmed by 7 bases and J by 5 bases, leaving 13 bases between them. The CDR3 loop is CATRRTNEETQYF. The CDR3 nucleotides read TGTGCCACCAGACGGACTAACGAGGAGACCCAGTACTTC.

The CDR3: CASTVTSAVGYTF. CDR3 coding DNA: TGTGCCAGTACCGTAACGAGTGCGGTTGGCTACACCTTC. The rearrangement links TRBV19 to TRBJ1-2; D unclear. Between the trimmed V and J ends, which lost 7 bases and 7 bases, there was a span of 16 bases. The CDR3 is 13 residues long. The germline gives CDR1 LNHDA, CDR2 SQIVND (reference sequence).

The rearrangement uses TRBV6-6 and TRBJ1-2, with 9 bases lining up with TRBD1. The CDR3 spans 16 residues. Germline CDR1 and CDR2: MNHNY and SVGAGI (reference sequence). The V segment lost 8 bases and the J segment 4 bases; nucleotides outside the gene matches: 14. The CDR3 reads CASGSGTGPDIYGYTF. As DNA, the CDR3 is TGTGCCAGCGGGTCCGGGACAGGGCCCGATATCTATGGCTACACCTTC.

The V gene is TRBV6-5, the J gene TRBJ1-1, with D hard to call. Per the germline V gene, CDR1 is MNHEY and CDR2 is SVGAGI. Trimming pared 2 bases from V and 2 bases from J, leaving 6 bases between. CDR3 length equals 13 residues. DNA of the CDR3: TGTGCCAGCAGTTACATGCTTAACACTGAAGCTTTCTTT. This codes for CASSYMLNTEAFF.

The rearrangement links TRBV6-5 to TRBJ1-2; the D gene is possibly TRBD1 (6 bases). The V gene lost 5 bases and the J gene lost 3 bases, with 10 bases spanning the gap. In germline, CDR1 is MNHEY, CDR2 SVGAGI. This CDR3 contains 13 residues. CDR3 DNA sequence: TGTGCCAGCAGTCGAGGACAGTACTATGGCTACACCTTC. Residues: CASSRGQYYGYTF.

The chain employs TRBV3-1 (or the pseudogene TRBV3-2) and TRBJ2-7; D is unresolved. Trimming shortened V by 2 bases and J by 6 bases, and 14 bases separated the two germline ends. The CDR3 is made up of 14 amino acids. Germline V gene data show CDR1 as LGHDT and CDR2 as YNNKEL (reference sequence). The CDR3 sequence: CASSQPGRVAEQYF. CDR3 nucleotides: TGTGCCAGCAGCCAACCCGGTAGGGTGGCCGAGCAGTACTTC.

The sample holds one count of this clone. The V and J genes are TRBV3-1 (or the pseudogene TRBV3-2) and TRBJ2-3; D gene ambiguous. Germline V lookup: CDR1 LGHDT, CDR2 YNNKEL (reference sequence). Between the trimmed V and J ends, which lost 0 bases and 5 bases, there was a span of 15 bases. CDR3 length equals 16 residues. The CDR3 nucleotides read TGTGCCAGCAGCCAAGATTTCCTTTATGGGATAGATACGCAGTATTTT. Its translation is CASSQDFLYGIDTQYF.

The rearrangement uses TRBV29-1 and TRBJ2-2; 9 nucleotides align to TRBD1. Germline CDR1 SQVTM, CDR2 ANQGSEA. The J segment lost 3 bases and the V segment lost 7 bases, leaving 6 bases of the junction unmatched. The CDR3 covers 14 residues. CDR3 loop: CSAGTGTDTGELFF. CDR3 sequence (DNA): TGCAGCGCTGGGACAGGGACGGACACCGGGGAGCTGTTTTTT.